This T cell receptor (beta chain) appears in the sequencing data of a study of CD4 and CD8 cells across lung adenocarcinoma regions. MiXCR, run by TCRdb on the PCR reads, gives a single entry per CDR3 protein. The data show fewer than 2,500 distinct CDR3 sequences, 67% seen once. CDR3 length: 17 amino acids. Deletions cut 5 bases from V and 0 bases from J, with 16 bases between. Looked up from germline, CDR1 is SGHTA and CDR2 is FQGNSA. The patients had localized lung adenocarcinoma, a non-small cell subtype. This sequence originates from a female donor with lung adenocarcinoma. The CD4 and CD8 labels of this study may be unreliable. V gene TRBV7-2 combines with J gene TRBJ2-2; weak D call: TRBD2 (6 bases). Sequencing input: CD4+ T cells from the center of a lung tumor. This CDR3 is CASSPGYLATNTGELFF. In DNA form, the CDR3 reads TGTGCCAGCAGCCCAGGCTATCTAGCGACGAACACCGGGGAGCTGTTTTTT.